In this sample, the clone carrying this TCR beta chain turned up a few times. No antigen is known for it. TCRdb's table, derived via immunoSEQ multiplex PCR, lists solely in-frame clones and lacks some. This sample has fewer than 50,000 clones; 55% to 75% occur once, and the top ten carry around an eighth. This specimen belongs to a study of cytotoxic CD8 clonotypes in ibrutinib-treated CLL. As for the study in general: The study included around twelve relapsed/refractory and 15 treatment-naive patients; roughly 18 had IGHV unmutated disease. On average, over 80,000 productive rearrangements and a few hundred thousand productive templates per sample.

Study-level points and caveats: The public clonotypes identified were infrequent and showed contraction or stability on treatment. Sustained-remission and progressing patients had unequal sampling times.

V lost 5 bases to trimming and J lost 2 bases; unmatched junction nucleotides: 7. Germline assignment: CDR1 SGHVS and CDR2 FNYEAQ. The CDR3 runs to 16 residues. This TCR derives from a human donor with chronic lymphocytic leukemia. The chain joins TRBV7-6 to TRBJ2-1, with 9 bases aligning to TRBD2. The sample here was PBMCs, taken after 12 months of ibrutinib treatment. CDR3 sequence: CASSPRTSATYNEQFF. CDR3 nucleotide sequence: TGTGCCAGCAGCCCACGGACTAGCGCGACCTACAATGAGCAGTTCTTC.